In its sample, the clone carrying this T cell receptor (beta chain) was seen many times. The antigen remains unidentified. Authors of the study amplified TCR beta CDR3 regions from RNA transcripts. HTBI primers were used for first-round RT-PCR of the TCR CDR3. TCRdb independently ran MiXCR on the multiplex PCR reads; one entry per CDR3 protein. The table shows around 250,000 distinct CDR3 sequences, with 15% to 20% occurring only once. The CDR3 sequence is 13 residues long. Trimming cost V 1 base and J 8 bases, with 11 bases left between them. Germline values: CDR1 SEHNR, CDR2 FQNEAQ (reference sequence). This entry belongs to a study of T cells in Graves' hyperthyroidism and ophthalmopathy. Study conclusions and caveats: Using 13 V-J features, a model discriminated ophthalmopathy from stable hyperthyroidism.

Sequencing was done on a sample of blood. The TCR sequence derives from a woman aged 18-29 years with Graves' ophthalmopathy. The chain links TRBV7-9 to TRBJ1-2; no clear D. CDR3 loop: CASSLVGPNGYTF. CDR3 bases: TGTGCCAGCAGCTTAGTAGGGCCCAACGGCTACACCTTC.